A selection of T cell receptor beta chains follows, all from one sample in a study of cytomegalovirus exposure and HLA in healthy donors. The assay was immunoSEQ multiplex PCR, and TCRdb's table has in-frame clones only and misses some. Here the sample spans 110,000 to 150,000 clones, roughly 80% being singletons. What was sequenced was PBMCs. The receptors stem from a man between 35 and 55 years old in good health and CMV-seronegative. Each CDR3 is given with its conserved first and last residue. Fields, in order: V gene, J gene, clone size, D gene, CDR3 DNA, CDR3 protein. The D gene is left open where the match is weak. The size field is filled for only some rows; it gives once, few, many or a size class.

TRBV19	TRBJ1-1	once	.	TGTGCCAGTCTCAGGGATTTGGCGAACACTGAAGCTTTCTTT	CASLRDLANTEAFF
TRBV5-4	TRBJ2-7	few	TRBD1	TGTGCCAGCAGCTCGGACAGGGACTACGAGCAGTACTTC	CASSSDRDYEQYF
TRBV19	TRBJ1-1	.	.	TGTGCCAGTAGTATCTTAGTGAACACTGAAGCTTTCTTT	CASSILVNTEAFF
TRBV10-1	TRBJ2-2	.	TRBD1	TGCGCCAGCAGTGAGCCGGGACAGGCCTTCGGGGAGCTGTTTTTT	CASSEPGQAFGELFF
TRBV30	TRBJ1-3	.	.	TGTGCCTGGAGTGGTCCCAGGTCTCCTGGAAACACCATATATTTT	CAWSGPRSPGNTIYF
TRBV7-3	TRBJ2-5	.	TRBD2	TGTGCCAGCAGCTTAGCAGCGGGGACTCAAGAGACCCAGTACTTC	CASSLAAGTQETQYF
TRBV10-3	TRBJ2-5	.	.	TGTGCCATCAGTGAAGGAGCGACAGAGACCCAGTACTTC	CAISEGATETQYF
TRBV11-2	TRBJ2-7	.	.	TGTGCCAGCAGCTCTGCGAGGACACTCTCCTACGAGCAGTACTTC	CASSSARTLSYEQYF
TRBV30	TRBJ2-3	.	.	TGTGCCTGGAGTGTAACGGCAGATACGCAGTATTTT	CAWSVTADTQYF
TRBV7-8	TRBJ1-3	.	.	TGTGCCAGCAGCTTAGGAGGGCAGGGGCCCGTTCTTGGAAACACCATATATTTT	CASSLGGQGPVLGNTIYF
TRBV7-2	TRBJ2-1	.	.	TGTGCCAGCAGCTCCCAGAATGAGCAGTTCTTC	CASSSQNEQFF
TRBV6-5	TRBJ2-3	.	TRBD2	TGTGCCAGCAGTTATTTTAGCGGGGGGACAGATACGCAGTATTTT	CASSYFSGGTDTQYF
TRBV13	TRBJ1-6	.	.	TGTGCCAGCAGGGGGGGTGCGGGACGGTATAATTCACCCCTCCACTTT	CASRGGAGRYNSPLHF
TRBV11-3	TRBJ2-1	.	.	TGTGCCAGCAGCCCAAACTTACAGGGCGATGAGCAGTTCTTC	CASSPNLQGDEQFF
TRBV19	TRBJ2-1	.	.	TGTGCCAGTAGTATTATGTTGGCGGGGACGTACAATGAGCAGTTCTTC	CASSIMLAGTYNEQFF
TRBV19	TRBJ1-1	.	.	TGTGCCAGTAGTCTCTCCTTCCACACTGAAGCTTTCTTT	CASSLSFHTEAFF
TRBV5-1	TRBJ1-2	.	TRBD1	TGCGCCAGCAGCACGACAGGGGGCATAGGCTATGGCTACACCTTC	CASSTTGGIGYGYTF
TRBV7-9	TRBJ2-3	.	TRBD2	TGTGCCAGCAGCTACCGAGGTAGCGGGGTACCCTATTTAACAGATACGCAGTATTTT	CASSYRGSGVPYLTDTQYF
TRBV6-5	TRBJ1-4	.	.	TGTGCCAGCAAGGGGGGGGCAAGCTGGGAAAAACTGTTTTTT	CASKGGASWEKLFF
TRBV27	TRBJ1-1	.	.	TGTGCCAGCAGTAGCTCCGACAGACAACAAGCTTTCTTT	CASSSSDRQQAFF
TRBV7-2	TRBJ1-5	.	.	TGTGCCAGCAGCCCCGACAGCCGCAATCAGCCCCAGCATTTT	CASSPDSRNQPQHF
TRBV9	TRBJ2-2	.	.	TGTGCCAGCAGCGAGCCGGGGGGCTTAGGCGGGGAGCTGTTTTTT	CASSEPGGLGGELFF
TRBV5-1	TRBJ1-2	.	.	TGCGCCAGCAGCCGTTCTGAGGGCCTCCTGTATGGCTACACCTTC	CASSRSEGLLYGYTF
TRBV6-5	TRBJ1-5	once	.	TGTGCCAGCAGGGGGGGGTCAGGGAAGCCCCAGCATTTT	CASRGGSGKPQHF
TRBV7-3	TRBJ2-1	.	.	TGTGCCAGCAGCCATGCGGGGGCTTCCAATGAGCAGTTCTTC	CASSHAGASNEQFF
TRBV28	TRBJ2-7	.	TRBD1	TGTGCCAGCAACCGGGACAGGGGTGGAGAGCAGTACTTC	CASNRDRGGEQYF
TRBV5-4	TRBJ2-6	few	.	TGTGCCAGCAGCCCGGACAGAATTACTACTGGGGCCAACGTCCTGACTTTC	CASSPDRITTGANVLTF
TRBV7-2	TRBJ1-3	.	.	TGTGCCAGCAGCTCCACGACTAGCTCTGGAAACACCATATATTTT	CASSSTTSSGNTIYF
TRBV27	TRBJ1-1	.	.	TGTGCCAGCAGTTGGTCAGGGCTAAGCACTGAAGCTTTCTTT	CASSWSGLSTEAFF
TRBV25-1	TRBJ1-1	few	.	TGTGCCAGCATGGGAGGGAACACTGAAGCTTTCTTT	CASMGGNTEAFF
TRBV7-3	TRBJ2-3	.	.	TGTGCCAGCAGCTTAGGTCTAGCAACTGATACGCAGTATTTT	CASSLGLATDTQYF
TRBV9	TRBJ2-7	.	.	TGTGCCGTGAGTGCCTACGAGCAGTACTTC	CAVSAYEQYF
TRBV6-5	TRBJ1-5	once	.	TGTGCCAGCAGTTACTCGAGGGACACTAATCAGCCCCAGCATTTT	CASSYSRDTNQPQHF
TRBV5-1	TRBJ1-6	.	TRBD1	TGCGCCAGCAGTCTGGAGGGGGCCTCCTATAATTCACCCCTCCACTTT	CASSLEGASYNSPLHF
TRBV7-2	TRBJ2-2	.	TRBD2	TGTGCCAGCAGCTTAGCGCGGACTAGAACCGGGGAGCTGTTTTTT	CASSLARTRTGELFF
TRBV11-3	TRBJ2-5	.	TRBD2	TGTGCCAGCAGCCCTAGCGGGGCCGGAGAGACCCAGTACTTC	CASSPSGAGETQYF
TRBV6-1	TRBJ2-7	.	.	TGTGCCAGCAGTGGGACAGTCTCCTACGAGCAGTACTTC	CASSGTVSYEQYF
TRBV5-5	TRBJ2-7	.	.	TGTGCCAGCAGCGATAGACCGCAGGGTAGCTACGAGCAGTACTTC	CASSDRPQGSYEQYF
TRBV2	TRBJ1-3	.	.	TGTGCCAGCAGATCGACCGGGACTGAAAACACCATATATTTT	CASRSTGTENTIYF
TRBV19	TRBJ2-7	.	TRBD1	TGTGCCAGTAGTAGAGTTACAGGGGGCGAAAAGTACTTC	CASSRVTGGEKYF
TRBV11-2	TRBJ1-4	.	.	TGTGCCAGCAGCCCTGGGCCGCAAACTAATGAAAAACTGTTTTTT	CASSPGPQTNEKLFF
TRBV29-1	TRBJ1-1	.	.	TGCAGCGTTACCGGACTGAGCCGGAACACTGAAGCTTTCTTT	CSVTGLSRNTEAFF
TRBV5-4	TRBJ1-1	.	TRBD1	TGTGCCAGCAGCATACCTGGGACAGGGACTGAAGCTTTCTTT	CASSIPGTGTEAFF
TRBV5-1	TRBJ2-6	.	TRBD2	TGCGCCAGCAGCTCCTTTAGCGGGGGGGCAACTGGGGCCAACGTCCTGACTTTC	CASSSFSGGATGANVLTF
TRBV7-8	TRBJ1-6	.	.	TGTGCCAGCAGCTTAGTTCAGGGGTCTTCACCCCTCCACTTT	CASSLVQGSSPLHF
TRBV12-5	TRBJ2-7	.	.	TGTGCTAGTGCCTTAAAGGGGGGGATGGAGGAGTACTTC	CASALKGGMEEYF
TRBV4-2	TRBJ2-5	few	TRBD2	TGTGCCAGCAGCCAAGATTCGGCTAGCGGGGGGGCCGGTGAGACCCAGTACTTC	CASSQDSASGGAGETQYF
TRBV11-2	TRBJ1-5	.	TRBD1	TGTGCCAGCAGCCCTACAGGGGTTCAGCCCCAGCATTTT	CASSPTGVQPQHF
TRBV19	TRBJ2-1	.	TRBD1	TGTGCCAGTAGTACATCAGGGGGCTCCTACAATGAGCAGTTCTTC	CASSTSGGSYNEQFF
TRBV7-2	TRBJ1-1	few	TRBD1	TGTGCCAGCAGCTTAGTACAGGGGATGAACACTGAAGCTTTCTTT	CASSLVQGMNTEAFF